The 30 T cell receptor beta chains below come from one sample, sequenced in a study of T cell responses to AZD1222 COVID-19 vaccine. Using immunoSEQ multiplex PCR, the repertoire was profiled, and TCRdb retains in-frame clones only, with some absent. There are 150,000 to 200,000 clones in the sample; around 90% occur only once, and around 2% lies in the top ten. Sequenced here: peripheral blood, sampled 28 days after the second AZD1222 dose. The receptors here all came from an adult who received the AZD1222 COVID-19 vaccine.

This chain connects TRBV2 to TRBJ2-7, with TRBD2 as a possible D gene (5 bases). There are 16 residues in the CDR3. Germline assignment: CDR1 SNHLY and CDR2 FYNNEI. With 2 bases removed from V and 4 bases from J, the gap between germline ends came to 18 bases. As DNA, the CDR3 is TGTGCCAGCAGTGAACCTCTGACTACCAATTTATACGAGCAGTACTTC. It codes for CASSEPLTTNLYEQYF.

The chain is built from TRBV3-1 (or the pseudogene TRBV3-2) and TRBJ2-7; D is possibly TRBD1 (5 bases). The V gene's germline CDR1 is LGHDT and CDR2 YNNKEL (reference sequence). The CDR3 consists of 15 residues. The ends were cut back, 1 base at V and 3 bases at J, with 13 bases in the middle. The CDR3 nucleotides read TGTGCCAGCAGCCAAGGAATACAGGACGACTACGAGCAGTACTTC. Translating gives CASSQGIQDDYEQYF.

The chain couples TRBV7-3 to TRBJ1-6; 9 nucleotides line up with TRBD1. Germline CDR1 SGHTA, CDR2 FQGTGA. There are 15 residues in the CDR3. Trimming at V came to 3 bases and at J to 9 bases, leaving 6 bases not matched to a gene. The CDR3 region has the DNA TGTGCCAGCAGCTTGAACGACAGGGGGGGTTCACCCCTCCACTTT. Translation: CASSLNDRGGSPLHF.

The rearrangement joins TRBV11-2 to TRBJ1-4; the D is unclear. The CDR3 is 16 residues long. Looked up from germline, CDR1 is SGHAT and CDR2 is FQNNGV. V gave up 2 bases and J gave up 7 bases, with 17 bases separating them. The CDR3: CASSLLIRAAGEKLFF. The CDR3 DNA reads TGTGCCAGCAGCTTACTCATACGGGCGGCTGGTGAAAAACTGTTTTTT.

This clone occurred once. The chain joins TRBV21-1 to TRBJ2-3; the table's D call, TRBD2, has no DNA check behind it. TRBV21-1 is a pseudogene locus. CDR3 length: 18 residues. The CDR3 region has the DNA TGTGCCAGCAAGGGACGAGATTTAGCGGGAGCGAGCACAGATACGCAGTATTTT. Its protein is CASKGRDLAGASTDTQYF.

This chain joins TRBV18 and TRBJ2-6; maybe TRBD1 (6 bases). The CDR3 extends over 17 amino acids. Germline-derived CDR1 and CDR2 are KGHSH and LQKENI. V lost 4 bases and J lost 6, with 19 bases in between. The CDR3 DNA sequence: TGTGCCAGCTCACTACCGGGACACAGCGACCTGGCCAACGTCCTGACTTTC. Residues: CASSLPGHSDLANVLTF.

The CDR3 nucleotides are TGTGCCAGCAGTGAGCGACAGGGAGAAAACACTGAAGCTTTCTTT. It codes for CASSERQGENTEAFF. The chain couples TRBV27 to TRBJ1-1; 7 bases are shared with TRBD1. This CDR3 has 15 amino acids. J gave up 2 bases and V 5 bases, and 8 bases lay outside the gene matches. Germline CDR1 and CDR2: MNHEY and SMNVEV (reference sequence).

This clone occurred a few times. In DNA form, the CDR3 reads TGTGCCAGCAGTGCGGGCGGGCGATCGGCTTTCTTT. Its protein is CASSAGGRSAFF. This rearrangement joins TRBV12-3 or TRBV12-4 to TRBJ1-1; no reliable D call. V lost 5 bases to trimming and J lost 11 bases, with 15 bases between them. CDR3 length equals 12 residues.

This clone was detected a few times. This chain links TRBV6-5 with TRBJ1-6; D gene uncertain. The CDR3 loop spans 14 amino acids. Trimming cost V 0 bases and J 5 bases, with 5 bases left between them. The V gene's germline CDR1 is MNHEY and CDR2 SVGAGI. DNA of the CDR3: TGTGCCAGCAGTTACTCAGGGAATAATTCACCCCTCCACTTT. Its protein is CASSYSGNNSPLHF.

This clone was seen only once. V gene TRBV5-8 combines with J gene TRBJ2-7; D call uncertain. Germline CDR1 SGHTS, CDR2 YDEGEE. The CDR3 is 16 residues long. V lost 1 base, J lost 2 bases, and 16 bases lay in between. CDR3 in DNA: TGTGCCAGCAGCTTGATAATAGTTGCAGCAGCCTACGAGCAGTACTTC. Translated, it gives CASSLIIVAAAYEQYF.

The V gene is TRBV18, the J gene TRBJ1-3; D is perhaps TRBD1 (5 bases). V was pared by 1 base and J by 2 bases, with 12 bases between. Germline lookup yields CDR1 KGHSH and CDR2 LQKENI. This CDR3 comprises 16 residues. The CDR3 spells CASSPQTGTAGNTIYF. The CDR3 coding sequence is TGTGCCAGCTCACCACAGACCGGGACCGCTGGAAACACCATATATTTT.

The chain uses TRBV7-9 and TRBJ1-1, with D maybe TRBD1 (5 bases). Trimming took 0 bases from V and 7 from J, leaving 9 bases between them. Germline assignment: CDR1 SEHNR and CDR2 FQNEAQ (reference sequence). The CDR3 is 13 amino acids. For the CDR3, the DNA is TGTGCCAGCAGCTTAGCGTATGGGGGTGAAGCTTTCTTT. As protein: CASSLAYGGEAFF.

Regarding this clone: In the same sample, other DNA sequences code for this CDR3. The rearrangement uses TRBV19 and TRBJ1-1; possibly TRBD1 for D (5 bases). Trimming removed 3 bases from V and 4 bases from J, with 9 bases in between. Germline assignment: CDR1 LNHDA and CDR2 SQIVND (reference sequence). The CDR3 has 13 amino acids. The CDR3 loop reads CASSISGSTEAFF. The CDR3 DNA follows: TGTGCCAGTAGTATTTCAGGGAGCACTGAAGCTTTCTTT.

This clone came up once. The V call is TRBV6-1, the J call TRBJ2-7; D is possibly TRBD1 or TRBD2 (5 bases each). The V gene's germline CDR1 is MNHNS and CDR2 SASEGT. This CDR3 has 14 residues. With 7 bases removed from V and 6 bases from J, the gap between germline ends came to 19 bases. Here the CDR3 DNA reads TGTGCCAGCACTAATGGGGGTTCATTGTTCGAGCAGTACTTC. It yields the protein CASTNGGSLFEQYF.

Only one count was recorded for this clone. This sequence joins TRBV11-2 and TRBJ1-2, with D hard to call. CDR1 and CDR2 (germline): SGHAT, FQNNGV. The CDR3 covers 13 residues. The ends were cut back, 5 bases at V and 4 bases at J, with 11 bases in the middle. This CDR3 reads CASSHDETYGYTF. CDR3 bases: TGTGCCAGCAGCCATGACGAGACCTATGGCTACACCTTC.

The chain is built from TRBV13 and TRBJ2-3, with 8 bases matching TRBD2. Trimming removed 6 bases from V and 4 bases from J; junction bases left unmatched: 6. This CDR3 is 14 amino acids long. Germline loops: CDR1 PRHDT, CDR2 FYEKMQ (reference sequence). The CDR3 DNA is TGTGCCAGCAGATCGACGGGGGGGCCAGATACGCAGTATTTT. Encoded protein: CASRSTGGPDTQYF.

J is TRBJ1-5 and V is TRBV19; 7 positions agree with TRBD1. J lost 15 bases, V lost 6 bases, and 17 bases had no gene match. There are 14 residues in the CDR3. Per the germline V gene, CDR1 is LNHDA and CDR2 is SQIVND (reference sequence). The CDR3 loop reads CASSTGITGAEWHF. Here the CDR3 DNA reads TGTGCCAGTAGCACCGGGATCACAGGGGCCGAGTGGCATTTT.

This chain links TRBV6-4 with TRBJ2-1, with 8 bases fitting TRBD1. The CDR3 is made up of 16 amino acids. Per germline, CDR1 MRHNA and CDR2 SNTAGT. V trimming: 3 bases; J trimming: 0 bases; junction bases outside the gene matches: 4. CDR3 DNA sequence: TGTGCCAGCAGTGATTGGACAGGGAGCTCCTACAATGAGCAGTTCTTC. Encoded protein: CASSDWTGSSYNEQFF.

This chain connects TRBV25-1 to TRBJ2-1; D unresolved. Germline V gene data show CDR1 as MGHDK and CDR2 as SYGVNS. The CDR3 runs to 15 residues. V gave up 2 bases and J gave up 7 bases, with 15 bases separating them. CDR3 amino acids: CASSEGQWGFNEQFF. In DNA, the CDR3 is TGTGCCAGCAGTGAAGGGCAGTGGGGTTTTAATGAGCAGTTCTTC.

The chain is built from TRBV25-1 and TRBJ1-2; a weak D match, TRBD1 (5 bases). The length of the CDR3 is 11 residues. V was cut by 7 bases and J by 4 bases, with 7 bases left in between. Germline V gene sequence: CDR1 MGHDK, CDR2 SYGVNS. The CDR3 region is CASTGIYGYTF. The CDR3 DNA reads TGTGCCAGCACAGGGATCTATGGCTACACCTTC.

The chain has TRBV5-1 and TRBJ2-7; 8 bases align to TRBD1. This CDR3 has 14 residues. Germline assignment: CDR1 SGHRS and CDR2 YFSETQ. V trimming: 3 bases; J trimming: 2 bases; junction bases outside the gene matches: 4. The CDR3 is CASSSGQGAYEQYF. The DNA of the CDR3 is TGCGCCAGCAGCTCTGGACAGGGCGCCTACGAGCAGTACTTC.

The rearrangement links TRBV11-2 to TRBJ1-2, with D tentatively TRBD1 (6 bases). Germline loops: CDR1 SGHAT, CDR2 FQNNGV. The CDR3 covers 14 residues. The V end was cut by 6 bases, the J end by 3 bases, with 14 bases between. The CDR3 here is CASRGAIHHYGYTF. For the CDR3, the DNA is TGTGCCAGCAGGGGGGCTATCCATCACTATGGCTACACCTTC.

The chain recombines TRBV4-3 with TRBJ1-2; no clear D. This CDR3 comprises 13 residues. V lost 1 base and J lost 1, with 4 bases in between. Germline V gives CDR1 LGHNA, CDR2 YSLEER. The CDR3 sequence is CASSQVVNYGYTF. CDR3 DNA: TGCGCCAGCAGCCAAGTCGTTAACTATGGCTACACCTTC.

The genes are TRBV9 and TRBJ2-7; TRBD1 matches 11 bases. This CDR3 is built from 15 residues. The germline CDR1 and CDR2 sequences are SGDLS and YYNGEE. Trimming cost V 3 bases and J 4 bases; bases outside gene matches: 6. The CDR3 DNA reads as TGTGCCAGCAGCGAGGGGACAGGGGGAATTTACGAGCAGTACTTC. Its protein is CASSEGTGGIYEQYF. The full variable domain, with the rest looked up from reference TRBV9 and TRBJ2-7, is DSGVTQTPKHLITATGQRVTLRCSPRSGDLSVYWYQQSLDQGLQFLIQYYNGEERAKGNILERFSAQQFPDLHSELNLSSLELGDSALYFCASSEGTGGIYEQYFGPGTRLTVT.

The CDR3 coding sequence is TGTGCCAGCAGTAATCCGGGACAGGGGGTAAAGGGAGGTCTCTACAATGAGCAGTTCTTC. It specifies CASSNPGQGVKGGLYNEQFF. The chain combines TRBV28 with TRBJ2-1; 11 bases line up with TRBD1. CDR1 is MDHEN and CDR2 is SYDVKM in the germline V gene. J was trimmed by 3 bases and V by 5 bases; bases with no gene match: 18. The CDR3 is 20 amino acids. The full variable domain, completed using reference TRBV28 and TRBJ2-1, is DVKVTQSSRYLVKRTGEKVFLECVQDMDHENMFWYRQDPGLGLRLIYFSYDVKMKEKGDIPEGYSVSREKKERFSLILESASTNQTSMYLCASSNPGQGVKGGLYNEQFFGPGTRLTVL.

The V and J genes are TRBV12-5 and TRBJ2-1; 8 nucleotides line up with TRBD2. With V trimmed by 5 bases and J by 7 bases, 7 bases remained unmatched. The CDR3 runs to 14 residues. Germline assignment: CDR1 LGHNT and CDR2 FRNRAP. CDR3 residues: CASGIAGLPNEQFF. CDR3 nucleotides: TGTGCTAGTGGTATAGCGGGACTACCGAATGAGCAGTTCTTC.

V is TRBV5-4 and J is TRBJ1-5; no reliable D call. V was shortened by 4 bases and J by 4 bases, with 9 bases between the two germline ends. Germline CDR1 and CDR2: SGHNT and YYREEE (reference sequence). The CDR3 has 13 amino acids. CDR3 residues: CASSAGGNQPQHF. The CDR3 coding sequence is TGTGCCAGCAGCGCAGGAGGAAATCAGCCCCAGCATTTT.

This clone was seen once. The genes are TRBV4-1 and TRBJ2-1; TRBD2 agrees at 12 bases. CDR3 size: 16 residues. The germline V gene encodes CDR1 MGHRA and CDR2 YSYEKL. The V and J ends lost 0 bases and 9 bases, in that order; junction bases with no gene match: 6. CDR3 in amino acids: CASSQELTSGRGEQFF. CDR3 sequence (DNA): TGCGCCAGCAGCCAAGAATTGACTAGCGGGAGAGGTGAGCAGTTCTTC.

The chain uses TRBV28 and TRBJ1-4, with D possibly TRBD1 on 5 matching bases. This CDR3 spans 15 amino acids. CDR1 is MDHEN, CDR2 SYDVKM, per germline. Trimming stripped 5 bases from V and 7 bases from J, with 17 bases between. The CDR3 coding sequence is TGTGCCAGCAGTCCGGTAGGGGCGCTTGGTGAAAAACTGTTTTTT. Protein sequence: CASSPVGALGEKLFF.

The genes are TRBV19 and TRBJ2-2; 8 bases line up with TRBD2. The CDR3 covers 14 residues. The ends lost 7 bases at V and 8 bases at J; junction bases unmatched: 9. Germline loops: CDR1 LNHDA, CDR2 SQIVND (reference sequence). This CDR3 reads CASINGGAQGELFF. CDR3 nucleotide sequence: TGTGCCAGTATTAACGGGGGGGCCCAAGGGGAGCTGTTTTTT. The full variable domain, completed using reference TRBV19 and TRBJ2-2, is DGGITQSPKYLFRKEGQNVTLSCEQNLNHDAMYWYRQDPGQGLRLIYYSQIVNDFQKGDIAEGYSVSREKKESFPLTVTSAQKNPTAFYLCASINGGAQGELFFGEGSRLTVL.